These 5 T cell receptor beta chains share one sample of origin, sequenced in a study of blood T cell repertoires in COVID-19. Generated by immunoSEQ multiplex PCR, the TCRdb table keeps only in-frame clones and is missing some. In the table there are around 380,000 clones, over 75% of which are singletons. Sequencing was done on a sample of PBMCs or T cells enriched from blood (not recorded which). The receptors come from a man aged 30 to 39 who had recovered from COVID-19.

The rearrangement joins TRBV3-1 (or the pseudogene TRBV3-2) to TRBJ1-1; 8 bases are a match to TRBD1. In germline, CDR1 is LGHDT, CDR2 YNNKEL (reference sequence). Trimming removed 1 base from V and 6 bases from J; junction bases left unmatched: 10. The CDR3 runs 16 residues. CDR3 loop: CASSQVRDRRGPEAFF. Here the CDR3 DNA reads TGTGCCAGCAGCCAAGTTAGGGACAGGAGGGGGCCTGAAGCTTTCTTT.

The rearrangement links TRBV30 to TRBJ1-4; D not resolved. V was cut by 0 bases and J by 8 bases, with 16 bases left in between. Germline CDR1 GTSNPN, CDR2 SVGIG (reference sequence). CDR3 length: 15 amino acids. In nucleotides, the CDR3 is TGTGCCTGGAGTGTAAAGGCGGCGGGTAACGAAAAACTGTTTTTT. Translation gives CAWSVKAAGNEKLFF. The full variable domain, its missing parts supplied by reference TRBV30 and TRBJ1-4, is SQTIHQWPATLVQPVGSPLSLECTVEGTSNPNLYWYRQAAGRGLQLLFYSVGIGQISSEVPQNLSASRPQDRQFILSSKKLLLSDSGFYLCAWSVKAAGNEKLFFGSGTQLSVL.

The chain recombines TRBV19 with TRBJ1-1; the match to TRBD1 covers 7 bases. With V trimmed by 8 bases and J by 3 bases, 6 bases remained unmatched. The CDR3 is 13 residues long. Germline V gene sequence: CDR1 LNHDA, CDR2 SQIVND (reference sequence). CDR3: CASAFQGDTEAFF. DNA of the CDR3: TGTGCCAGTGCGTTTCAGGGGGACACTGAAGCTTTCTTT.

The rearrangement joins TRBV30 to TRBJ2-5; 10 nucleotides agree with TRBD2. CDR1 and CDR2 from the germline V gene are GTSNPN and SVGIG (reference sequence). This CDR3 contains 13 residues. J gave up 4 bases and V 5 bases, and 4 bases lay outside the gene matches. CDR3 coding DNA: TGTGCCTGGGTGGGACTAGCGAGAGAGACCCAGTACTTC. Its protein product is CAWVGLARETQYF.

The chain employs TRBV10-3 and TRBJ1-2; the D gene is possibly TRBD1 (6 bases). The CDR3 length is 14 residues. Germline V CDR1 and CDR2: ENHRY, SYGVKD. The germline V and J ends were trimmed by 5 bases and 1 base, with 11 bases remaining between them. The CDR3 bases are TGTGCCATCAGTACCCGGACAGATAACTATGGCTACACCTTC. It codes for CAISTRTDNYGYTF.